The clone carrying this T cell receptor (beta chain) was seen a few times. Its matching antigen is unknown. This entry comes from a study of cytomegalovirus exposure and HLA in healthy donors. Overall study: There were 75 million to 95 million unique TCRs (from HLA-typed donors) in an early data release. Whole-study findings and limits: Within an earlier analysis, most TCR beta V segments proved productive either about 87% or about 30% of the time. It was in a later analysis that TCR association rates were seen to vary by HLA locus, highest for DRB1 and lowest for HLA-C. The study labeled 150 to 200 TCR beta chains cytomegalovirus-associated.

It was with 60 Vbeta and 13 Jbeta primers that the PCR ran. TCRdb's table, derived via immunoSEQ multiplex PCR, lists solely in-frame clones and lacks some. Of some 98,000 clones in the sample, about 80% were seen once. The germline V gene has CDR1 MDHEN and CDR2 SYDVKM. Trimming stripped 7 bases from V and 0 bases from J, with 16 bases between. The CDR3 covers 15 residues. The chain is built from TRBV28 and TRBJ2-7; tentatively, D is TRBD2 (6 bases). The sequencing input was PBMCs. The TCR comes from a man aged 35 to 55 in good health and CMV-seronegative. CDR3 region: CASTTLAGFSYEQYF. The CDR3 DNA reads as TGTGCCAGCACCACACTAGCTGGGTTCTCCTACGAGCAGTACTTC.